This T cell receptor beta chain was sequenced for a study of control samples from healthy donors and cancer patients. The protocol was immunoSEQ multiplex PCR, while the TCRdb copy is restricted to in-frame clones and leaves out a portion. The sample carries 400,000 to 450,000 clones, approximately 90% recorded once. V lost 5 bases and J 4 bases, leaving 20 bases between the germline ends. Germline values: CDR1 LNHDA, CDR2 SQIVND (reference sequence). The CDR3 covers 16 residues. The table lists this clone with a count of one. The sequence derives from a man between 35 and 55 years old with head and neck cancer. The chain is built from TRBV19 and TRBJ1-2; D not resolved. Sequencing was done on a sample of PBMCs. The CDR3 spells CASSPADPGVGYGYTF. The CDR3 region has the DNA TGTGCCAGTAGTCCCGCGGACCCAGGAGTGGGCTATGGCTACACCTTC.